These T cell receptor beta chains were read from a single sample in a study of tumor and adjacent non-tumor tissue in lung cancer. TCRdb processed the multiplex PCR reads anew with MiXCR; each CDR3 protein has one entry. The sample includes about 200,000 distinct CDR3 sequences, 71% of them seen just once. What was sequenced was lung tumor tissue. Source of these receptors: a man aged 60-69 years with non-small cell lung cancer. CDR3s include the opening cysteine and the closing phenylalanine or tryptophan. The D gene is left open where the match is weak. The listing skips clone size in some rows; elsewhere it reads once, few, many or a size class.

TRBJ1-2	.	TRBV6-6	.	TGTGCCAGCAGGAGGACAGAAAGCTATGGCTACACCTTC	CASRRTESYGYTF
TRBJ2-7	.	TRBV6-2/TRBV6-3	few	TGTGCCAGCAGTTACTCGGAATCCTACGAGCAGTACTTC	CASSYSESYEQYF
TRBJ1-5	TRBD1	TRBV20-1	few	TGCAGTGCGAAGACAGGGTTGACGGGCAATCAGCCCCAGCATTTT	CSAKTGLTGNQPQHF
TRBJ2-1	TRBD1	TRBV7-9	.	TGTGCCAGCAGCCCCGCCGGGACAGCCTTGAATGAGCAGTTCTTC	CASSPAGTALNEQFF
TRBJ2-7	.	TRBV11-3	.	TGTTCCTGCGGATCCTACGAGCAGTACTTC	CSCGSYEQYF
TRBJ2-3	.	TRBV11-3	.	TGTGCCGGCAGCTTGATTCCTAGCGTCAGCACATATACGCAGTATTTT	CAGSLIPSVSTYTQYF
TRBJ1-2	TRBD1	TRBV11-2	.	TGTGTCAGCAGCATAATGACAGGGCCTAACTATGGCTACACCTTC	CVSSIMTGPNYGYTF
TRBJ1-5	.	TRBV6-5	.	TGTGCCAGCAGGTCGGGACATATCAATCAGCCCCAGCATTTT	CASRSGHINQPQHF
TRBJ1-2	.	TRBV4-2	many	TGTGCCAGCAGCCAAGATGAATGGGCAGCTTATGGCTACACCTTC	CASSQDEWAAYGYTF
TRBJ2-3	TRBD2	TRBV12-3/TRBV12-4	.	TGTACCAGCAGTTTACGACTAGCGGGGGTTAGCACAGATACGCAGTATTTT	CTSSLRLAGVSTDTQYF
TRBJ2-3	TRBD2	TRBV4-2	.	TGTGCCAGCAGCCAAGATGACCTCCGGGGGGAGGCAGTTACGCAGTATTTT	CASSQDDLRGEAVTQYF
TRBJ1-2	.	TRBV5-4	.	TGTGCCAGCAGCCCTGGGGAGGTATATGGCTACAACTTC	CASSPGEVYGYNF
TRBJ1-2	TRBD1	TRBV7-3	.	TGTGCCAGCAGCTTAGGACAGGGTTATGATGGCTACACCTTC	CASSLGQGYDGYTF
TRBJ2-7	TRBD1	TRBV11-2	.	TGTGCCAGCAGCGCAGAAACAGGGGTAACCTACGAGCGGTACTTC	CASSAETGVTYERYF
TRBJ2-7	.	TRBV7-2	.	TGTGCCAGCAGCTATCCCCGGGCGGCGGGGAGCGAGCAGTACTTC	CASSYPRAAGSEQYF
TRBJ1-4	.	TRBV12-3/TRBV12-4	.	TGTGCCAGCAGTTTAATGATGAGTGGTAAGGAAAAACTGTTTTTT	CASSLMMSGKEKLFF
TRBJ1-6	.	TRBV12-3/TRBV12-4	few	TGTGCCAGCAGTAGGGGCAATTCACCCCTCCACTTT	CASSRGNSPLHF
TRBJ2-2	TRBD1	TRBV28	few	TGTGCCAGCAGTTTATCAGGGGGCCGGAGGACCGGGGAGCTGTTTTTT	CASSLSGGRRTGELFF
TRBJ2-5	.	TRBV28	.	TGTGCCAGCAGTCACGGGGGTGCAGGGAAGGAGACCCAGTACTTC	CASSHGGAGKETQYF
TRBJ1-2	.	TRBV12-3/TRBV12-4	.	TGTGCCAGCAGTTTATCGGTCTCGAGTAACTATGACTACACCTTC	CASSLSVSSNYDYTF
TRBJ2-5	.	TRBV5-1	.	TGCGCCAGCAGCTCCCGGGCCGGGACCTTGGAGACCCAGTACTTC	CASSSRAGTLETQYF
TRBJ2-7	TRBD2	TRBV20-1	.	TGCAGTGCTTCCACCACTAGCGGGAGGCCCTCCTTGCAGTACTTC	CSASTTSGRPSLQYF
TRBJ2-7	.	TRBV11-2	.	TGTGTCAGCAGCTTAGACGGAAGGGACGTGGGAACCTACGAGTCGTACTTC	CVSSLDGRDVGTYESYF
TRBJ1-1	.	TRBV6-5	.	TGTACCAGTAGTTACTCGCTCGCGAACACTGAAGCTTTCTTT	CTSSYSLANTEAFF
TRBJ1-5	.	TRBV12-3/TRBV12-4	.	TGTGCCAGCAGTTTTTCGGGGAGTCAGCCCCAACATTTT	CASSFSGSQPQHF
TRBJ1-2	.	TRBV20-1	many	TGCAGTGCTAGGGGTCCGTCCAACTATGGCTACACCTTC	CSARGPSNYGYTF
TRBJ2-5	TRBD1	TRBV12-3/TRBV12-4	many	TGTGCCAGCAGCCCAAGGACAGGACAAGAGACCCAGTACTTC	CASSPRTGQETQYF
TRBJ2-1	.	TRBV24-1	.	TGTGCCACCAGTGATTCCTCTCGGAGTGAGCAGTTCTTC	CATSDSSRSEQFF
TRBJ2-2	.	TRBV5-1	.	TGCGCCAGCAGCTTGTATACGGGGTTGAACGGGGAGCTGTTTTTT	CASSLYTGLNGELFF
TRBJ2-1	TRBD2	TRBV18	.	TGTGCCAGCTCACCTTCTAGCGGGGAGCAGTTCTTC	CASSPSSGEQFF
TRBJ1-1	TRBD1	TRBV11-2	.	TGTGCCAGCAGCTTAGAAACAGGGGGCTTTTTTCAAGCTTTCTTT	CASSLETGGFFQAFF
TRBJ2-7	.	TRBV11-2	.	TGTGCCATCAGCTTACAACAGGGAGAGGGCTACGAGCAGTACTTC	CAISLQQGEGYEQYF
TRBJ1-2	.	TRBV12-3/TRBV12-4	.	TGTGCCAGCAGTTTACGCAGGACCTATAACTATGGCTACGTCTTC	CASSLRRTYNYGYVF
TRBJ2-7	.	TRBV10-2	.	TGCGCCAGCAGTGACATTGACAGGCCGAAGTACTTC	CASSDIDRPKYF
TRBJ2-2	.	TRBV20-1	.	TGCAGTGTACGGGGGGCTAACGGGGGTTCGAACACCGGGGAGTTGTTTTTT	CSVRGANGGSNTGELFF
TRBJ2-5	.	TRBV14	.	TGTGCCAGCAGCCAAATATCTAGGGGAGAGACCCAGTACTTC	CASSQISRGETQYF
TRBJ2-3	.	TRBV5-4	.	TGTGCCAGCACCCAGGGACATGGGGCTACAGATACGCAGTATTTT	CASTQGHGATDTQYF
TRBJ2-7	.	TRBV20-1	.	TGCAGTGCTATAGAGGGAGCAGGGCTCTACGAGCAGTACTTC	CSAIEGAGLYEQYF
TRBJ2-3	.	TRBV6-1	many	TGTGCCAGCAGTGAAGCGCCGGGACACCTCACAGATACGCAGTATTTT	CASSEAPGHLTDTQYF
TRBJ1-5	.	TRBV6-1	.	TGTACCAGCAGTGATAGGGGAGCGGGCGAGCCCCAGCATTTT	CTSSDRGAGEPQHF
TRBJ1-2	.	TRBV30	once	TGTGCCTGGATTTCGAGGGGAAGGGCACATGGCTACACCTTC	CAWISRGRAHGYTF
TRBJ2-2	.	TRBV12-3/TRBV12-4	many	TGTGCCAGCAGTTCCGGGCGAGGTTCCGGGGAGCTGTTTTTT	CASSSGRGSGELFF
TRBJ2-7	TRBD1	TRBV4-2	few	TGTGCCAGCAGCCAAGATTGGACAGGGGGCTGGGTGTACTTC	CASSQDWTGGWVYF
TRBJ1-1	.	TRBV4-1	.	TGCGCCAGTAGTAGTGGCCATACCTCTATGAACACTGAAGCTTTCTTT	CASSSGHTSMNTEAFF
TRBJ2-1	.	TRBV11-1	.	TGTGCCAGCAGCTCCGACTTGAAGGGTCTAGGAGAGCAGTTCTTC	CASSSDLKGLGEQFF
TRBJ2-1	.	TRBV11-2	.	TGTGCCAGCAGCTTAGCGGAGACTCAAAGTGAGCAGTTCTTC	CASSLAETQSEQFF
TRBJ2-7	TRBD1	TRBV20-1	.	TGCAGTGCTCACGCCGGGACAGGCTTGCACGAACAGTACTTC	CSAHAGTGLHEQYF
TRBJ2-1	TRBD2	TRBV20-1	many	TGCAGTGCTAGAGGGAGACTAGCGGGAGGGCCACGTTCTGGGGTTTTTTTCTTC	CSARGRLAGGPRSGVFFF
TRBJ2-7	TRBD2	TRBV4-3	few	TGCGCCAGCAGCCAGACCCTACTAGCGGGAAAGAACGAGCAGTACTTC	CASSQTLLAGKNEQYF